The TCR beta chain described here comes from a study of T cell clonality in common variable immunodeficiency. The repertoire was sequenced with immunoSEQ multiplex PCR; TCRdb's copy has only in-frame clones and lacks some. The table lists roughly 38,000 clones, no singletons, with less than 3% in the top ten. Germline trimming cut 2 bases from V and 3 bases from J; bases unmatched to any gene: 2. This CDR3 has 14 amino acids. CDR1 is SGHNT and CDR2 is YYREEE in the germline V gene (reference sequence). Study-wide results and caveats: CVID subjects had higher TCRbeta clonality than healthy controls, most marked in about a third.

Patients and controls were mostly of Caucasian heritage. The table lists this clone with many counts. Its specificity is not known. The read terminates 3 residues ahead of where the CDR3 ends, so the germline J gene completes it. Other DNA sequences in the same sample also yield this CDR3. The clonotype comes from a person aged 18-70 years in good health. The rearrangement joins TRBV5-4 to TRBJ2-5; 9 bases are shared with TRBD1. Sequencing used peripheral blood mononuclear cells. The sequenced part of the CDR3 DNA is TGTGCCAGCAGCTTACAGGGGGCCGAAGAGACC. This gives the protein CASSLQGAEET. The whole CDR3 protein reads CASSLQGAEETQYF.